This T cell receptor (beta chain) emerged from a study of T cells after yellow fever vaccination. Background on the study: Preparation of the low-cell-number fractions used SMART-Seq v4 Ultra Low Input.

V gave up 0 bases and J gave up 10 bases, with 11 bases separating them. This CDR3 has 13 residues. Germline loops: CDR1 SGHNT, CDR2 YENEEA. TCRdb re-derived calls from the 5' RACE reads in MiXCR, one entry per CDR3 protein. There are about 300,000 distinct CDR3 sequences in the sample; 7.5% to 9.5% occur only once, and approximately 3.3% lies in the top ten. This clonotype was seen a few times. The antigen is undetermined. Study results and limitations: Abundant clonotypes from the bulk population could contaminate FACS-sorted repertoires.

The material sequenced was CD4+ T cells sorted from PBMCs, taken 5 days after the yellow fever booster vaccination. The origin of this receptor is a man younger than 35 who received the YFV17D yellow fever vaccine. The chain combines TRBV11-3 with TRBJ2-3; D tentatively reads TRBD1 or TRBD2 (7 bases each). For the CDR3, the DNA is TGTGCCAGCAGCTTAGATCAGGGGGGGGCGCAGTATTTT. As protein: CASSLDQGGAQYF. The complete variable domain, with remaining parts taken from reference TRBV11-3 and TRBJ2-3, reads EAGVVQSPRYKIIEKKQPVAFWCNPISGHNTLYWYLQNLGQGPELLIRYENEEAVDDSQLPKDRFSAERLKGVDSTLKIQPAELGDSAVYLCASSLDQGGAQYFGPGTRLTVL.